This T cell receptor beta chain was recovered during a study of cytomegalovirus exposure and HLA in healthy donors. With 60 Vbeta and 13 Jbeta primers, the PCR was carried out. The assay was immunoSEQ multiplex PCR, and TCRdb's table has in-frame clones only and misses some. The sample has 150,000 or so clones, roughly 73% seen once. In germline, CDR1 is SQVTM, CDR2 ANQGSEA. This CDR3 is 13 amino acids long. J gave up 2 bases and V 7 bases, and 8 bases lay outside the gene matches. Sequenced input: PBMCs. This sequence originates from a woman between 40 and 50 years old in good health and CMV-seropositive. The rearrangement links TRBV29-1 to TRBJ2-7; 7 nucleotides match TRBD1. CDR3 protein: CSALLTGTYEQYF. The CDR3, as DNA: TGCAGCGCCCTCCTGACAGGGACCTACGAGCAGTACTTC.